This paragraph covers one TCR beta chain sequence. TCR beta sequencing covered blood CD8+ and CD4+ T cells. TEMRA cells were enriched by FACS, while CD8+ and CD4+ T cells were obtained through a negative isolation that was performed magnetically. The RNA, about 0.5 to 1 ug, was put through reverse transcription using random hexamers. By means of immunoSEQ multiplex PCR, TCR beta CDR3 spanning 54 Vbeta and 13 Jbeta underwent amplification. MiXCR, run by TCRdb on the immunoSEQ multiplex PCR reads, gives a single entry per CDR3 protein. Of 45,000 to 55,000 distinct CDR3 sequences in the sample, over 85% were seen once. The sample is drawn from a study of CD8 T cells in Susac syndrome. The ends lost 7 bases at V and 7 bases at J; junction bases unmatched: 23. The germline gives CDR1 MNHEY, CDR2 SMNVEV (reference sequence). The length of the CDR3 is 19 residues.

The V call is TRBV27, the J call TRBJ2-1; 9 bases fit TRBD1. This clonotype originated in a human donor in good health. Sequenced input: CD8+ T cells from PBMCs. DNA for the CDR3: TGTGCCAGCAACCTAGACGGGACAGGGCGTTTAAGATCAGGGAATGAGCAGTTCTTC. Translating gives CASNLDGTGRLRSGNEQFF.